These 5 T cell receptor beta chains were sequenced from one sample in a study of spatial heterogeneity in lung cancer. TCRdb reprocessed the 5' RACE reads with MiXCR, giving one entry per CDR3 protein. The sample contains 4,500 to 6,500 distinct CDR3 sequences, roughly 35% of which appear only once. Time point reported: sample taken at primary tumor resection. Sequencing of whole RNA from tumor, nontumor lung or frozen PBMC involved no sorting. Here the sequenced sample was PBMCs, taken at surgery. These receptors were obtained from a female donor with early-stage non-small cell lung cancer.

This clonotype was seen a few times. This beta chain is off target for a library built for alpha chains, so its abundance means little. The chain couples TRBV29-1 to TRBJ2-2; the D call may be TRBD1 or TRBD2 (6 bases each). This CDR3 comprises 13 residues. Trimming took off 6 bases at V and 2 bases at J, with 10 bases between the two ends. CDR1 is SQVTM, CDR2 ANQGSEA, per germline. The DNA for the CDR3 is TGCAGCGTCCGGGGGCCTAACACCGGGGAGCTGTTTTTT. It specifies CSVRGPNTGELFF.

This clonotype came up a few times. The size of this beta chain means little, since it is a stray read in a library made for alpha chains. The chain employs TRBV7-9 and TRBJ2-3, with D perhaps assigned TRBD1 or TRBD2 (5 bases each). The CDR3 extends over 14 amino acids. Per germline, CDR1 SEHNR and CDR2 FQNEAQ (reference sequence). V was shortened by 4 bases and J by 4 bases, with 12 bases between the two germline ends. For the CDR3, the DNA is TGTGCCAGCAGCTACGGGGCATACGCAGATACGCAGTATTTT. This gives the protein CASSYGAYADTQYF.

This clonotype was observed a few times. This beta chain is off target for a library built for alpha chains, so its abundance means little. V is TRBV5-1 and J is TRBJ2-1, with TRBD2 as a possible D gene (6 bases). Germline CDR1 SGHRS, CDR2 YFSETQ. Between the trimmed V and J ends, which lost 4 bases and 0 bases, there was a span of 11 bases. This CDR3 contains 15 residues. The CDR3 is CASSRGSISYNEQFF. As DNA, the CDR3 is TGCGCCAGCAGCCGGGGGTCGATCTCCTACAATGAGCAGTTCTTC.

A note on this clonotype: Since it is a stray read in a library aimed at alpha chains, this beta chain has a size that is not meaningful. The chain carries TRBV11-2 and TRBJ2-3; 10 positions match TRBD1. The CDR3 spans 15 residues. The ends lost 4 bases at V and 5 bases at J; junction bases unmatched: 6. The germline V gene has CDR1 SGHAT and CDR2 FQNNGV. CDR3 region: CASSSDRGCQDTQYF. The CDR3 region has the DNA TGTGCCAGCAGCTCGGACAGGGGGTGCCAAGATACGCAGTATTTT.

A few counts support this clonotype. This beta chain lies outside the target of a library built for alpha chains; its clone size means little. This chain connects TRBV12-3 or TRBV12-4 to TRBJ2-3; the match to TRBD2 covers 7 bases. This CDR3 region has 15 residues. J was trimmed by 1 base and V by 6 bases; bases with no gene match: 7. CDR3 protein: CASSAGDGGTDTQYF. The CDR3 nucleotides are TGTGCCAGCAGCGCGGGGGACGGGGGCACAGATACGCAGTATTTT.